A selection of T cell receptor beta chains follows, all from one sample in a study of regulatory T cells in long-lasting Graves disease. One entry per CDR3 protein results from TCRdb running MiXCR on the multiplex PCR reads. The data contain roughly 410,000 distinct CDR3 sequences, 15% of them seen just once; the ten biggest clones take up over 7%. The same data also contributed to another study, on T cells in Graves' hyperthyroidism and ophthalmopathy.

Sequencing used peripheral blood mononuclear cells (PBMCs), obtained at new diagnosis, from a patient treated with antithyroid drugs. The receptors stem from a middle-aged woman with Graves disease. CDR3s include the opening cysteine and the closing phenylalanine or tryptophan. D genes are given only for firm matches. Clone size is not always given. Where it is, it says once, few, many or a class for expanded clones.

many,TRBD1,TRBJ2-7,TRBV27,TGTGCCAGCAGTAAGGGACAGGGGGCGAGTTACGAGCAGTACTTC,CASSKGQGASYEQYF
many,TRBD2,TRBJ2-1,TRBV7-9,TGTGCCAGCAGCTTATGGAGTAAGGGAGGGCCAGGTGAGCAGTTCTTC,CASSLWSKGGPGEQFF
many,TRBD2,TRBJ2-1,TRBV10-3,TGTGCCATCAGTGTTGGAGCGGGAGGACACAATGAGCAGTTCTTC,CAISVGAGGHNEQFF
many,TRBD1,TRBJ2-7,TRBV11-3,TGTGCCAGCAGTACCCACCAGACAGGGCCCAACGAGCAGTACTTC,CASSTHQTGPNEQYF
.,.,TRBJ2-7,TRBV11-2,TGTGCCAGCAGCTTAGGGTCCAGGGCCCGGGGGCAGTACTTC,CASSLGSRARGQYF
.,.,TRBJ2-1,TRBV11-2,TGTGCCTGGAGTGCTGGGGGGACGGGACTGAGTGTTTACGAGCAGTTCTTC,CAWSAGGTGLSVYEQFF
many,TRBD2,TRBJ2-1,TRBV28,TGTGCCAGCAGTCCGGGACTAGCAAATGAGCAGTTCTTC,CASSPGLANEQFF
.,TRBD2,TRBJ2-1,TRBV19,TGTGCCAGTAGAGAACTAGCGGGAGGGTGGGAGCAGTTCTTC,CASRELAGGWEQFF
many,.,TRBJ2-7,TRBV11-2,TGTGCCAGCAGCTTAACGGGCCACCCCTACGAGCAGTACTTC,CASSLTGHPYEQYF
many,.,TRBJ2-7,TRBV27,TGTGCCAGCAGTTTGAGGACAGCTACCTACGAGCAGTACTTC,CASSLRTATYEQYF
.,.,TRBJ1-5,TRBV10-2,TGCGCCAGCAGTGAAGAGGTGTGGCAGCCCCAGCATTTT,CASSEEVWQPQHF
many,TRBD2,TRBJ2-2,TRBV28,TGTGCCAGCAGACCCTCTAGCGGGAGGGCCCTCTACACCGGGGAGCTGTTTTTT,CASRPSSGRALYTGELFF
many,TRBD1,TRBJ2-5,TRBV24-1,TGTGCCACCAGTGGTAGCCCCGGGACAGGGAAAGAGACCCAGTACTTC,CATSGSPGTGKETQYF
many,.,TRBJ1-4,TRBV19,TGTGCCAGTAGTATAGGCAGGGCTAATGAAAAACTGTTTTTT,CASSIGRANEKLFF
many,TRBD2,TRBJ2-3,TRBV7-2,TGTGCCAGCAGCATCGGGACTAGCTTACGTACGCAGTATTTT,CASSIGTSLRTQYF
.,TRBD1,TRBJ1-5,TRBV2,TGTGCCAGCAGTGAAGGCGGACAGGCCTATCAGCCCCAGCATTTT,CASSEGGQAYQPQHF
few,.,TRBJ1-5,TRBV30,TGTGCCTGGAGTGAGGACACTTCCAATCAGCCCCAGCATTTT,CAWSEDTSNQPQHF
.,.,TRBJ2-5,TRBV20-1,TGCAGTGCTAGAGAGGTAGCTTCCAAAGAGACCCAGTACTTC,CSAREVASKETQYF
.,.,TRBJ1-3,TRBV4-3,TGCGCCAGCAGCCAAGATCAGGGCTCTGGAAACACCATATATTTT,CASSQDQGSGNTIYF
many,.,TRBJ2-7,TRBV6-5,TGTGCCAGCAGTTACGCGGCGGATTTCTACGAGCAGTACTTC,CASSYAADFYEQYF
many,TRBD1,TRBJ2-5,TRBV29-1,TGCAGCGTTGAAGGTGGACAGGGGGGAATTTTTTTGGAAGAGACCCAGTACTTC,CSVEGGQGGIFLEETQYF